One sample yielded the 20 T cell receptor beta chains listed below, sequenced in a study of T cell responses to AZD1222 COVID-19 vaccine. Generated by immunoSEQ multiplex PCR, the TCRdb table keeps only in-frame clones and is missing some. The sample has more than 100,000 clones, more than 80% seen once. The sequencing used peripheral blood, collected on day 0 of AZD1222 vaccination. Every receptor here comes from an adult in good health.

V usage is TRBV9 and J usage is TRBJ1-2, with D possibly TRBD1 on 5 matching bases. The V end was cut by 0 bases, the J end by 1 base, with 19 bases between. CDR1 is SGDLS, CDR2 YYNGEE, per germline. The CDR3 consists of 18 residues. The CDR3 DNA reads TGTGCCAGCAGCGTAGGGGGCAGGGACCTTAAAGTTAACTATGGCTACACCTTC. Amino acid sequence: CASSVGGRDLKVNYGYTF.

DNA of the CDR3: TGCAGTGCTAGCCGGGACAGGTCGTACTTC. Translating gives CSASRDRSYF. The chain uses TRBV20-1 and TRBJ2-7; 8 bases map to TRBD1. CDR3 length: 10 residues. Trimming cost V 3 bases and J 12 bases; bases outside gene matches: 4. Germline CDR1 DFQATT, CDR2 SNEGSKA (reference sequence).

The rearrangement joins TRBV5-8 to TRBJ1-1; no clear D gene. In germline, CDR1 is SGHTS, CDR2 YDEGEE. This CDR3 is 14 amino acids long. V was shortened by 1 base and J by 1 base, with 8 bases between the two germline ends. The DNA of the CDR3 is TGTGCCAGCAGCTTGAGGGAGGGGAACACTGAAGCTTTCTTT. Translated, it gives CASSLREGNTEAFF.

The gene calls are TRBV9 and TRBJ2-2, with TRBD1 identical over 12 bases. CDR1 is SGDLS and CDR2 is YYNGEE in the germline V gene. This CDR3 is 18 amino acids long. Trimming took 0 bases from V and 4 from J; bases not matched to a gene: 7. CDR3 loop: CASSVGVGGQGATGELFF. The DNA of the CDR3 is TGTGCCAGCAGCGTAGGAGTCGGGGGACAGGGGGCCACCGGGGAGCTGTTTTTT.

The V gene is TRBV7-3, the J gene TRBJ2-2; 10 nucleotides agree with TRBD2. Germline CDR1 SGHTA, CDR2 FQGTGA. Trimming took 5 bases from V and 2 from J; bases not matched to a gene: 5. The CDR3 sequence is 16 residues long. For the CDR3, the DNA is TGTGCCAGCAGCCCCCTAGCGGGGGCTAACACCGGGGAGCTGTTTTTT. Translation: CASSPLAGANTGELFF.

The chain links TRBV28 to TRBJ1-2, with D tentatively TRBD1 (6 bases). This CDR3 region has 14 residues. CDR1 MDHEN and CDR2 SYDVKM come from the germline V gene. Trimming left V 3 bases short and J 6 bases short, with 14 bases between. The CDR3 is CASSFPSGGNGYTF. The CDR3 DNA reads TGTGCCAGCAGTTTTCCGTCTGGGGGCAATGGCTACACCTTC.

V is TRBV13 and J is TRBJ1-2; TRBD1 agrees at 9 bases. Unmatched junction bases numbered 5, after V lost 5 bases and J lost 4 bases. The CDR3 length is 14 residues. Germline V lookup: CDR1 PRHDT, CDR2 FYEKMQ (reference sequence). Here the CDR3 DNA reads TGTGCCAGCAGCCCCGGGACAGGGTTCTATGGCTACACCTTC. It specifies CASSPGTGFYGYTF.

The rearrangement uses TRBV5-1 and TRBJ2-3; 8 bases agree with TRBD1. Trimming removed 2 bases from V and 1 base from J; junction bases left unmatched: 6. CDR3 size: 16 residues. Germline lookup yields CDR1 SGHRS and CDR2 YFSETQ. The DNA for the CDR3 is TGCGCCAGCAGCTTTCTCCAGGGGGCTGGCACAGATACGCAGTATTTT. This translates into CASSFLQGAGTDTQYF.

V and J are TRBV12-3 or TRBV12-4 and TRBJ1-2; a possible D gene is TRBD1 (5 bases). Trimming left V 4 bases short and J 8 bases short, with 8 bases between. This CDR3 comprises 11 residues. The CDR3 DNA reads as TGTGCCAGCAGTTCCAGACAGGGCTACACCTTC. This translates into CASSSRQGYTF.

The CDR3 sequence is CATSRGSLYEQYF. The DNA for the CDR3 is TGTGCCACCAGCCGAGGGTCCCTCTACGAGCAGTACTTC. The V gene is TRBV15, the J gene TRBJ2-7; possibly TRBD2 for D (5 bases). The CDR3 runs 13 residues. Germline V CDR1 and CDR2: LNHNV, YYDKDF (reference sequence). Trimming took off 5 bases at V and 3 bases at J, with 11 bases between the two ends.

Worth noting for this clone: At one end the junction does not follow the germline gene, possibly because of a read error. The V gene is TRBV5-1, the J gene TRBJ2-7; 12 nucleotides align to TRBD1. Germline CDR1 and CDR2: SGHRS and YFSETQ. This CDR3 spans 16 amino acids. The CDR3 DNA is TGCGTCAGCAGCTTGGTCTTGGGACAGGGGGCCGGCGAGCAGTACTTC. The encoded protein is CVSSLVLGQGAGEQYF.

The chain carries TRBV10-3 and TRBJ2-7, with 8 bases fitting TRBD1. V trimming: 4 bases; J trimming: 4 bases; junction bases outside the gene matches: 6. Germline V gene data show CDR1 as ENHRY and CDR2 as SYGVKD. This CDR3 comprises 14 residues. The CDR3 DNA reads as TGTGCCATCAGTGCGACAGGGGTTCTATACGAGCAGTACTTC. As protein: CAISATGVLYEQYF.

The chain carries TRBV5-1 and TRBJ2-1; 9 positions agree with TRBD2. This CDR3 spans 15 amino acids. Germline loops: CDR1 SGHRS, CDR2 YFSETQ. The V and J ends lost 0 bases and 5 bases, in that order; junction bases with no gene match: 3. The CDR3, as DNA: TGCGCCAGCAGCTTGGAGCGGGGGGACCACAATGAGCAGTTCTTC. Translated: CASSLERGDHNEQFF.

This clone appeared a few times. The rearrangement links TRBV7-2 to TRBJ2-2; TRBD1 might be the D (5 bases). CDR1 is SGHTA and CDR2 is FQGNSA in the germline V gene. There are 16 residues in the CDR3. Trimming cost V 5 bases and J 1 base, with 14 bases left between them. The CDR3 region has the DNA TGTGCCAGCAGCGGGGCCAGGGTGAGGAACACCGGGGAGCTGTTTTTT. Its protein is CASSGARVRNTGELFF.

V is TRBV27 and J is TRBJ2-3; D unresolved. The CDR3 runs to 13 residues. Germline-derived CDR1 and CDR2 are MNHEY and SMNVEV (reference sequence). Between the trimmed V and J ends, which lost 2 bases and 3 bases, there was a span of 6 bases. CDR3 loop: CASSLRKTDTQYF. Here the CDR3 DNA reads TGTGCCAGCAGTTTACGGAAGACAGATACGCAGTATTTT.

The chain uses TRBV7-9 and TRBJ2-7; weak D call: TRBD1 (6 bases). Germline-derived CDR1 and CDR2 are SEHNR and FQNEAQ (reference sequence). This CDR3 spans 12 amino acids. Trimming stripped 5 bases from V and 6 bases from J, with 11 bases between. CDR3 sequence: CASSPGELEQYF. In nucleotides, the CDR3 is TGTGCCAGCAGCCCAGGGGAGCTCGAGCAGTACTTC.

CDR3 amino acids: CASSYQDRTYTEAFF. For the CDR3, the DNA is TGTGCCAGCAGTTATCAAGACAGGACGTACACTGAAGCTTTCTTT. This chain joins TRBV5-4 and TRBJ1-1; maybe TRBD1 (6 bases). There are 15 residues in the CDR3. V was shortened by 5 bases and J by 3 bases, with 17 bases between the two germline ends. The germline CDR1 and CDR2 sequences are SGHNT and YYREEE (reference sequence).

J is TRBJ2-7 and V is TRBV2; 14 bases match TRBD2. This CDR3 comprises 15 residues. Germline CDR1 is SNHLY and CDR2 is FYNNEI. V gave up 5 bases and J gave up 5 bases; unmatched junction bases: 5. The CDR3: CASSQRTSGRNEQYF. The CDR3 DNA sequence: TGTGCCAGCAGTCAACGGACTAGCGGGAGGAACGAGCAGTACTTC.

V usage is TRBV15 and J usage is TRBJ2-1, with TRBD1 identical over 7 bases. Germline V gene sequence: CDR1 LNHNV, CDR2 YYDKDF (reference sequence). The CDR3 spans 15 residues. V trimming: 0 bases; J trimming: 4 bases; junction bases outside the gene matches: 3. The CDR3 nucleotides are TGTGCCACCAGCAGAGACAGGGGGTCTTACAATGAGCAGTTCTTC. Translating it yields CATSRDRGSYNEQFF. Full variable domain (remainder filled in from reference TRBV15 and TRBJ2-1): DAMVIQNPRYQVTQFGKPVTLSCSQTLNHNVMYWYQQKSSQAPKLLFHYYDKDFNNEADTPDNFQSRRPNTSFCFLDIRSPGLGDTAMYLCATSRDRGSYNEQFFGPGTRLTVL.

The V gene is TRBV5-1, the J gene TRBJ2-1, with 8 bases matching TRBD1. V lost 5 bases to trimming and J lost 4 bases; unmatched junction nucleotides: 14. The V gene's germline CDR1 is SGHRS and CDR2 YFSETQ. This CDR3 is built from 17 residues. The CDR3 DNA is TGCGCCAGCAGTCTTGTGCCTCCGGGACAGGAGTACAATGAGCAGTTCTTC. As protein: CASSLVPPGQEYNEQFF.